The rows below give T cell receptor beta chains drawn from one sample of a study of blood T cell repertoires in COVID-19. Repertoires were generated with immunoSEQ multiplex PCR, while TCRdb's copy carries only in-frame clones and drops some. The repertoire holds about 180,000 clones, with around 90% as singletons. The sequenced material came from peripheral blood. These TCRs come from a woman between 45 and 65 years old with acute or convalescent COVID-19. The CDR3 runs from the conserved cysteine through the conserved F or W. D genes are given only for firm matches. The size entry is marked missing in some rows and otherwise reads once, few, many or a size class.

- | TRBJ1-6 | TRBV5-1 | - | TGCGCCAGCAGCATCGGACTTTTATCGGAATCACCCCTCCACTTT | CASSIGLLSESPLHF
- | TRBJ2-1 | TRBV29-1 | - | TGCAGCGTTGTGGAGCTATCCTACAATGAGCAGTTCTTC | CSVVELSYNEQFF
- | TRBJ2-2 | TRBV14 | - | TGTGCCAGCAGCCTGGGACTTACTTGGACCGGGGAGCTGTTTTTT | CASSLGLTWTGELFF
- | TRBJ1-5 | TRBV19 | - | TGTGCCAGTACCCGGGGGGGGAATTATCAGCCCCAGCATTTT | CASTRGGNYQPQHF
- | TRBJ2-3 | TRBV9 | TRBD1 | TGTGCCAGCAGCGTAGTGGGACAGGGGTTAGGCACAGATACGCAGTATTTT | CASSVVGQGLGTDTQYF
- | TRBJ2-1 | TRBV11-2 | TRBD2 | TGTGCCAGCAGCTTAGTCCGAGCGGGGGGATACGGTGAGCAGTTCTTC | CASSLVRAGGYGEQFF
- | TRBJ1-2 | TRBV6-5 | - | TGTGCCAGCAGTTACGTTCGGCGGGGCACGGCTGGCTACACCTTC | CASSYVRRGTAGYTF
few | TRBJ2-1 | TRBV7-8 | - | TGTGCCAGCAGCTTAGGTCTATTATCCTACAATGAGCAGTTCTTC | CASSLGLLSYNEQFF
- | TRBJ2-3 | TRBV5-1 | - | TGCGCCAGCAGCGTGGGAGGGGGCGCAATAGATACGCAGTATTTT | CASSVGGGAIDTQYF
- | TRBJ1-2 | TRBV18 | - | TGTGCCAGCTCACTTGCGGACAGCCCGGGGGGCTACACCTTC | CASSLADSPGGYTF
- | TRBJ1-1 | TRBV11-3 | TRBD1 | TGTGCCAGCAGCTCCTCGGGACAGCCGAACACTGAAGCTTTCTTT | CASSSSGQPNTEAFF
- | TRBJ1-5 | TRBV24-1 | - | TGTGCCACCAGTGAGGCGGGGCGCAATCAGCCCCAGCATTTT | CATSEAGRNQPQHF
once | TRBJ2-2 | TRBV18 | - | TGTGCCAGCTCACCAGGGACACCGTCATTGGCCGGGGAGCTGTTTTTT | CASSPGTPSLAGELFF
- | TRBJ2-3 | TRBV5-1 | - | TGCGCCAGCAGCTTAACGGGAGCATCAGATACGCAGTATTTT | CASSLTGASDTQYF
- | TRBJ2-5 | TRBV19 | - | TGTGCCAGCACCGACGGGGGGCGGGAGACCCAGTACTTC | CASTDGGRETQYF
- | TRBJ2-5 | TRBV5-5 | TRBD1 | TGTGCCAGCAGCAAACAGGGGAACCAAGAGACCCAGTACTTC | CASSKQGNQETQYF
- | TRBJ2-7 | TRBV7-2 | - | TGTGCCAGCAGTAGAGCCGCCGACAAGTTTTTAGGGGGCTCCTACGAGCAGTACTTC | CASSRAADKFLGGSYEQYF
- | TRBJ1-1 | TRBV4-3 | - | TGCGCCAGCAGCTCACGGGTTAGCACTGAAGCTTTCTTT | CASSSRVSTEAFF
- | TRBJ2-1 | TRBV24-1 | TRBD1 | TGTGCCACCAGTGACCATCAAGGGACAGGTCAGGAGCAGTTCTTC | CATSDHQGTGQEQFF
- | TRBJ2-2 | TRBV3-1/TRBV3-2 | TRBD1 | TGTGCCAGCAGTCCAGTCTCTCAGGGGGCGAACACCGGGGAGCTGTTTTTT | CASSPVSQGANTGELFF
- | TRBJ1-5 | TRBV18 | - | TGTGCCAGCTCACCATGGGAGGTCCGCGGCAATCAGCCCCAGCATTTT | CASSPWEVRGNQPQHF
- | TRBJ2-7 | TRBV6-6 | - | TGTGCCAGCAGCTGGGGTCGCGGGAACGAGCAGTACTTC | CASSWGRGNEQYF
- | TRBJ1-1 | TRBV6-5 | TRBD1 | TGTGCCAGCAGTTACAGGGGACAGGGGGTAGGCACTGAAGCTTTCTTT | CASSYRGQGVGTEAFF
- | TRBJ2-7 | TRBV30 | TRBD1 | TGTGCCTGGAGTCTGGACAGGGGGCAATGGTGGAACTCCTACGAGCAGTACTTC | CAWSLDRGQWWNSYEQYF
- | TRBJ1-4 | TRBV9 | - | TGTGCCAGCAGCGGCGGGCTCAGAGGTGAAAAACTGTTTTTT | CASSGGLRGEKLFF
- | TRBJ1-4 | TRBV6-2/TRBV6-3 | TRBD1 | TGTGCCAGCAGCCGCTTCGACAGGGGAAATGAAAAACTGTTTTTT | CASSRFDRGNEKLFF
- | TRBJ1-5 | TRBV15 | - | TGTGCCACCAGCAGAGATCCGTCAGGTCTTCAGCCCCAGCATTTT | CATSRDPSGLQPQHF
- | TRBJ2-7 | TRBV18 | TRBD1 | TGTGCCAGCTCACTTGCCGACAGGGCTGCCTACGAGCAGTACTTC | CASSLADRAAYEQYF
- | TRBJ2-4 | TRBV19 | TRBD2 | TGTGCCAGTAACGGAGCGGGATTAGCCAAAAACATTCAGTACTTC | CASNGAGLAKNIQYF
- | TRBJ2-7 | TRBV30 | - | TGTGCCTGGGACAAACGCTCCTACGAGCAGTACTTC | CAWDKRSYEQYF
once | TRBJ2-3 | TRBV19 | - | TGTGCCAGTAGTATCGGGACTGGAGATACGCAGTATTTT | CASSIGTGDTQYF
- | TRBJ2-3 | TRBV5-1 | TRBD1 | TGCGCCAGCAAATTTGGACAGGAGTGGGATACGCAGTATTTT | CASKFGQEWDTQYF